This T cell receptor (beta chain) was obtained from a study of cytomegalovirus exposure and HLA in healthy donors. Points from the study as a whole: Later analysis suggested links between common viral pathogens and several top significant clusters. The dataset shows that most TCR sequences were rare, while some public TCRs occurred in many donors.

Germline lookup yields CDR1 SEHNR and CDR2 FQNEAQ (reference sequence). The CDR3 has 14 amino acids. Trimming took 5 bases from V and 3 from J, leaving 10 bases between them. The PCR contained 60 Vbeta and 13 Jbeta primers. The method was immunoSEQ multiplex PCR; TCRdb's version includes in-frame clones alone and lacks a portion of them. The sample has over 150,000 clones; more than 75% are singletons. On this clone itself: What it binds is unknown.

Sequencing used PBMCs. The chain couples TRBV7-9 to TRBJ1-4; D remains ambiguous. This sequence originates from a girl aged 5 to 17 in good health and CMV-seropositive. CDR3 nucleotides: TGTGCCAGCAGCGAACGACACTCTAATGAAAAACTGTTTTTT. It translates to CASSERHSNEKLFF.